This T cell receptor beta chain was recorded in a study of cytotoxic CD8 clonotypes in ibrutinib-treated CLL. Whole-study context: The patients comprised some twelve relapsed/refractory and about 16 treatment-naive cases, around 17 IGHV unmutated. Study-wide results and limits: Contraction or stability on treatment characterized the public clonotypes, which were uncommon.

This CDR3 contains 16 residues. V shed 3 bases, J shed 4 bases, and the junction held 6 bases outside the gene matches. Germline V CDR1 and CDR2: GTSNPN, SVGIG (reference sequence). Assay: immunoSEQ multiplex PCR; the TCRdb copy retains only in-frame clones and omits some. The repertoire has some 81,000 clones, 70% to 80% of them found once; the top ten carry 4% to 5.5%. As to this clone: Antigen: not known.

The chain joins TRBV30 to TRBJ2-3; 14 positions agree with TRBD2. Sequencing used PBMCs, obtained after 12 months of ibrutinib treatment. The source is a human donor with chronic lymphocytic leukemia. This CDR3 is CAWSRGTSGGADTQYF. The CDR3 DNA follows: TGTGCCTGGAGCCGAGGGACTAGCGGGGGTGCAGATACGCAGTATTTT.